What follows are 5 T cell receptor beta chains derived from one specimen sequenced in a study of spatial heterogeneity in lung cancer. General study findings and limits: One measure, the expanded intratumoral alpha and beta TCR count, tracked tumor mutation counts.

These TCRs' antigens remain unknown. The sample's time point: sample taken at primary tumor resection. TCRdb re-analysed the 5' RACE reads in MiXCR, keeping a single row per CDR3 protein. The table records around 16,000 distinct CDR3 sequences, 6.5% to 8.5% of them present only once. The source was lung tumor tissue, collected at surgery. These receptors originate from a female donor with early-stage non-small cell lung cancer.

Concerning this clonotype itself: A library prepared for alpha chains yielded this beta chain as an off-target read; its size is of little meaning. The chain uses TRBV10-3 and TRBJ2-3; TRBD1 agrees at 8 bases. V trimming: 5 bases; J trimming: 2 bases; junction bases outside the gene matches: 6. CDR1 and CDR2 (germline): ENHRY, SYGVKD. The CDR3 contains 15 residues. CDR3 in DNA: TGTGCCATCAGTCGGACAGGGACTGTCACAGATACGCAGTATTTT. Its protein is CAISRTGTVTDTQYF.

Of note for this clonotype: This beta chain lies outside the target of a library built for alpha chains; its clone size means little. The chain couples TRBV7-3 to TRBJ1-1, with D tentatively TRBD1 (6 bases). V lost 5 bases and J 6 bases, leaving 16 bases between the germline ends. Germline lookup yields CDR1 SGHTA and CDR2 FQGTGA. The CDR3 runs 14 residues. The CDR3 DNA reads TGTGCCAGCAGCCCTCAGCAGGGGATCGCTGAAGCTTTCTTT. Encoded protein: CASSPQQGIAEAFF.

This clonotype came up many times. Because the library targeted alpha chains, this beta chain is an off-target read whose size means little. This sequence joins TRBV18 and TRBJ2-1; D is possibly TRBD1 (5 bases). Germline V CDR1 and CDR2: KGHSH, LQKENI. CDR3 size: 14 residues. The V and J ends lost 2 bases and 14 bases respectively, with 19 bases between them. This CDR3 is CASSPRGFGQKEFF. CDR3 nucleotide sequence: TGTGCCAGCTCACCAAGGGGTTTTGGCCAAAAAGAGTTCTTC.

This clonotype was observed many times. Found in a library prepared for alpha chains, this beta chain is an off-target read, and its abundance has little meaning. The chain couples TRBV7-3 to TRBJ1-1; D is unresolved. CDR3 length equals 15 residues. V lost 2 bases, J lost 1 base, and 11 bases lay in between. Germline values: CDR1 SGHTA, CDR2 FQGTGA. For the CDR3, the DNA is TGTGCCAGCAGCTTATTAGTCAGTTCGAACACTGAAGCTTTCTTT. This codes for CASSLLVSSNTEAFF.

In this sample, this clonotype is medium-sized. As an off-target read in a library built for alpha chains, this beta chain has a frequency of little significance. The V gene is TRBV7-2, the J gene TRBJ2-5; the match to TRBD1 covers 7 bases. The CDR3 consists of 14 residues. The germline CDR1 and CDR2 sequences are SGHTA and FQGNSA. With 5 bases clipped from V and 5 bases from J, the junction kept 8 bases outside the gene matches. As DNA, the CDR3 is TGTGCCAGCAGCCCTAACAGGGGCAAGGAGACCCAGTACTTC. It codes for CASSPNRGKETQYF.